The 13 T cell receptor beta chains below all came from one sample that was sequenced in a study of technical replicates of blood from several donors. TCRdb's copy holds only in-frame clones and misses some; the assay was immunoSEQ multiplex PCR. The table has tens of thousands of clones, almost 97% seen once. Sequenced material: T cells isolated from PBMCs. Receptor source: a human donor in good health.

The chain is built from TRBV7-8 and TRBJ2-3; 10 bases are a match to TRBD1. Germline V CDR1 and CDR2: SGHVS, FQNEAQ. CDR3 length: 14 amino acids. Unmatched junction bases numbered 3, after V lost 4 bases and J lost 5 bases. The DNA of the CDR3 is TGTGCCAGCAGCTGGGGGACAGGGGAAGATACGCAGTATTTT. Its translation is CASSWGTGEDTQYF.

V and J are TRBV5-1 and TRBJ1-3; 9 nucleotides agree with TRBD1. V shed 4 bases, J shed 6 bases, and the junction held 11 bases outside the gene matches. CDR1 and CDR2 from the germline V gene are SGHRS and YFSETQ. This CDR3 has 16 residues. The CDR3 region has the DNA TGCGCCAGCAGCCCCCTAGGACAGGGGACCAAAAACACCATATATTTT. Translation: CASSPLGQGTKNTIYF.

The rearrangement joins TRBV30 to TRBJ2-7; 8 positions agree with TRBD1. CDR3 length equals 14 residues. Per the germline V gene, CDR1 is GTSNPN and CDR2 is SVGIG (reference sequence). After removal of 5 bases from V and 7 bases from J, the junction contained 13 bases not matched to a gene. Here the CDR3 DNA reads TGTGCCTGGGCCCCGGGCCAGGGGGCGGGTGAGCAGTACTTC. Translation: CAWAPGQGAGEQYF. The variable domain in full, with the rest retrieved from reference TRBV30 and TRBJ2-7, is SQTIHQWPATLVQPVGSPLSLECTVEGTSNPNLYWYRQAAGRGLQLLFYSVGIGQISSEVPQNLSASRPQDRQFILSSKKLLLSDSGFYLCAWAPGQGAGEQYFGPGTRLTVT.

V gene TRBV2 combines with J gene TRBJ1-2; no firm D call. V gave up 6 bases and J gave up 7 bases, with 12 bases separating them. CDR1 SNHLY and CDR2 FYNNEI come from the germline V gene. There are 12 residues in the CDR3. The CDR3 DNA reads as TGTGCCAGCAGGGGTGGCGGTCTTGGCTACACCTTC. This sequence encodes CASRGGGLGYTF.

The CDR3 is CASRRASGSSYEQYF. In DNA, the CDR3 is TGTGCCAGTAGACGAGCTAGCGGGAGTTCCTACGAGCAGTACTTC. The chain uses TRBV19 and TRBJ2-7, with 10 bases matching TRBD2. V was clipped by 6 bases and J by 1 base; unmatched bases: 6. Per the germline V gene, CDR1 is LNHDA and CDR2 is SQIVND (reference sequence). The CDR3 has 15 amino acids.

The V call is TRBV6-6, the J call TRBJ2-7; 8 bases map to TRBD1. The germline gives CDR1 MNHNY, CDR2 SVGAGI (reference sequence). The CDR3 has 14 amino acids. The junction had 4 bases not matched to a gene; V was cut back by 6 bases and J by 0 bases. The CDR3 spells CASRNQGASYEQYF. DNA for the CDR3: TGTGCCAGCAGAAATCAGGGGGCCTCCTACGAGCAGTACTTC.

The V gene is TRBV10-2, the J gene TRBJ1-2; maybe TRBD1 (6 bases). Germline V gene sequence: CDR1 WSHSY, CDR2 SAAADI. There are 17 residues in the CDR3. The V end was cut by 2 bases, the J end by 0 bases, with 16 bases between. CDR3 in amino acids: CASSEMLRGPSNYGYTF. CDR3 bases: TGCGCCAGCAGTGAGATGTTGCGGGGGCCGTCTAACTATGGCTACACCTTC.

V gene TRBV13 combines with J gene TRBJ1-6, with D possibly TRBD1 on 6 matching bases. CDR1 is PRHDT and CDR2 is FYEKMQ in the germline V gene (reference sequence). The V end was cut by 5 bases, the J end by 9 bases, with 20 bases between. The CDR3 consists of 16 residues. CDR3 DNA: TGTGCCAGCAGCCCAGGCGTAGGGGGATCCGGTTCACCCCTCCACTTT. Its translation: CASSPGVGGSGSPLHF.

The chain has TRBV5-4 and TRBJ2-4, with D tentatively TRBD2 (7 bases). The CDR3 runs 13 residues. CDR1 is SGHNT and CDR2 is YYREEE in the germline V gene (reference sequence). V gave up 4 bases and J gave up 7 bases, with 12 bases separating them. The CDR3 nucleotides are TGTGCCAGCAGCAGGGGGGGGGCGAACATTCAGTACTTC. It specifies CASSRGGANIQYF.

This chain connects TRBV5-1 to TRBJ2-7, with D possibly matching TRBD2 (6 bases). Trimming took 4 bases from V and 0 from J, leaving 11 bases between them. There are 14 residues in the CDR3. The germline gives CDR1 SGHRS, CDR2 YFSETQ. CDR3 residues: CASSLGTVSYEQYF. The CDR3, as DNA: TGCGCCAGCAGCCTGGGGACTGTCTCCTACGAGCAGTACTTC.

V and J are TRBV29-1 and TRBJ2-7; 9 bases match TRBD1. Germline trimming cut 4 bases from V and 2 bases from J; bases unmatched to any gene: 6. This CDR3 comprises 14 residues. Germline V lookup: CDR1 SQVTM, CDR2 ANQGSEA. CDR3 amino acids: CSVGTGQGTYEQYF. The CDR3 nucleotides read TGCAGCGTTGGGACGGGACAGGGCACCTACGAGCAGTACTTC.

The rearrangement joins TRBV29-1 to TRBJ2-4, with a tentative D call TRBD2 (6 bases). V lost 5 bases and J 9 bases, leaving 14 bases between the germline ends. Germline CDR1 reads SQVTM; CDR2 reads ANQGSEA. The CDR3 runs 12 residues. CDR3 DNA: TGCAGCGTTTGGAGGGAGTCGGGCATTCAGTACTTC. This gives the protein CSVWRESGIQYF.

This clone appeared once. This chain joins TRBV7-9 and TRBJ2-7, with a weak D call TRBD2 (5 bases). Germline V gene data show CDR1 as SEHNR and CDR2 as FQNEAQ (reference sequence). The CDR3 loop spans 13 amino acids. V lost 9 bases and J 5 bases, leaving 17 bases between the germline ends. The CDR3 loop is CASHLAGWDEQYF. Here the CDR3 DNA reads TGTGCCAGTCATTTGGCGGGTTGGGACGAGCAGTACTTC.